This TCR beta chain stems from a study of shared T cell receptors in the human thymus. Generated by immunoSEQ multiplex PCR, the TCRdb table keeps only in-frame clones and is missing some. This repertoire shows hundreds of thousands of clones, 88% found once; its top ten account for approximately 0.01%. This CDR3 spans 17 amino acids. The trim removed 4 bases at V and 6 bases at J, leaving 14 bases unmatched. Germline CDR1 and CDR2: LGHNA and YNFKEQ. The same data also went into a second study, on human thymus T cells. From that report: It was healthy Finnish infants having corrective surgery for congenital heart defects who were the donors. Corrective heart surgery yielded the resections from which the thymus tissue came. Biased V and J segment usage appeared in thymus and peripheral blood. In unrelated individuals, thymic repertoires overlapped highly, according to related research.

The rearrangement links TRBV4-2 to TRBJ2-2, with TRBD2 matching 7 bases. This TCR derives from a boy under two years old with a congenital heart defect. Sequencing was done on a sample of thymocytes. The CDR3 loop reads CASSRGLGEGPAGELFF. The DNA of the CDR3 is TGTGCCAGCAGCCGGGGGTTGGGGGAGGGCCCGGCCGGGGAGCTGTTTTTT.